The 32 T cell receptor beta chains in this list originate from one sample, sequenced in a study of vaccination effects on CD4 cells after COVID-19. Their antigen targets remain unknown. After expansion with viral peptide pools in the ViraFEST assay, antigen-specific CD4+ T cells were sequenced. Cells that had been cultured for ten to eleven days were the source of isolated CD4+ T cells. As their vaccination, participants received two doses of either BNT162b2 or mRNA-1273. Profiled with immunoSEQ multiplex PCR; TCRdb holds only in-frame clones, not every one. Of tens of thousands of clones listed, around four fifths are singletons. The source material was CD4+ T cells from PBMCs cultured with SARS-CoV-2 spike peptides, sampled after COVID-19 vaccination. The source of these receptors is a human donor who received a COVID-19 vaccine.

V gene TRBV19 combines with J gene TRBJ2-7; 9 bases map to TRBD2. The CDR3 sequence is 17 residues long. J was trimmed by 1 base and V by 7 bases; bases with no gene match: 14. Germline-derived CDR1 and CDR2 are LNHDA and SQIVND (reference sequence). The CDR3 sequence: CASTPFAGLAGSYEQYF. The CDR3 bases are TGTGCCAGTACCCCATTCGCCGGGCTAGCGGGATCCTACGAGCAGTACTTC.

The gene calls are TRBV12-3 or TRBV12-4 and TRBJ1-6; 8 bases match TRBD1. The trim removed 8 bases at V and 8 bases at J, leaving 5 bases unmatched. CDR3 length: 13 residues. The CDR3, as DNA: TGTGCCAGCGGACAGGGCCGGCATTCACCCCTCCACTTT. Encoded protein: CASGQGRHSPLHF.

The genes are TRBV5-1 and TRBJ2-7; D is undetermined. The CDR3 totals 15 residues. Per the germline V gene, CDR1 is SGHRS and CDR2 is YFSETQ. V lost 0 bases and J 3 bases, leaving 13 bases between the germline ends. This CDR3 is CASSLALTLGYEQYF. The CDR3 DNA sequence: TGCGCCAGCAGCTTGGCCTTGACTCTCGGCTACGAGCAGTACTTC.

The rearrangement uses TRBV9 and TRBJ2-5; 7 bases agree with TRBD1. The CDR3 contains 16 residues. Germline V gene sequence: CDR1 SGDLS, CDR2 YYNGEE. V lost 0 bases, J lost 8 bases, and 13 bases stayed unmatched. The CDR3 sequence: CASSVASRGNQGTQYF. CDR3 DNA: TGTGCCAGCAGCGTAGCTTCCAGGGGGAACCAAGGCACCCAGTACTTC. Full variable domain (outside the CDR3, taken from reference TRBV9 and TRBJ2-5): DSGVTQTPKHLITATGQRVTLRCSPRSGDLSVYWYQQSLDQGLQFLIQYYNGEERAKGNILERFSAQQFPDLHSELNLSSLELGDSALYFCASSVASRGNQGTQYFGPGTRLLVL.

This clone was observed once. V is TRBV7-9 and J is TRBJ2-5, with D unclear. CDR3 length equals 15 residues. V lost 3 bases and J 2 bases, leaving 13 bases between the germline ends. Looked up from germline, CDR1 is SEHNR and CDR2 is FQNEAQ (reference sequence). The CDR3 loop reads CASSFQGWHQETQYF. The CDR3 DNA reads as TGTGCCAGCAGCTTTCAAGGGTGGCATCAAGAGACCCAGTACTTC.

The rearrangement uses TRBV5-1 and TRBJ2-1; tentatively, D is TRBD2 (5 bases). The CDR3 consists of 16 residues. The germline V gene has CDR1 SGHRS and CDR2 YFSETQ. Trimming left V 0 bases short and J 6 bases short, with 16 bases between. The CDR3 nucleotides are TGCGCCAGCAGCTTGGATGGGAGTACGTGGAGCAATGAGCAGTTCTTC. Protein sequence: CASSLDGSTWSNEQFF. The complete variable domain, with remaining parts taken from reference TRBV5-1 and TRBJ2-1, reads KAGVTQTPRYLIKTRGQQVTLSCSPISGHRSVSWYQQTPGQGLQFLFEYFSETQRNKGNFPGRFSGRQFSNSRSEMNVSTLELGDSALYLCASSLDGSTWSNEQFFGPGTRLTVL.

This chain connects TRBV5-1 to TRBJ2-7; perhaps TRBD2 as D (6 bases). The CDR3 runs 16 residues. Germline values: CDR1 SGHRS, CDR2 YFSETQ. V was cut by 1 base and J by 4 bases, with 18 bases left in between. This CDR3 reads CASSLSVSGDIYEQYF. CDR3 sequence (DNA): TGCGCCAGCAGCTTGTCGGTTTCGGGAGATATATACGAGCAGTACTTC.

The chain combines TRBV6-5 with TRBJ2-3, with 9 bases identical to TRBD2. Germline CDR1 is MNHEY and CDR2 is SVGAGI. J was trimmed by 2 bases and V by 2 bases; bases with no gene match: 5. CDR3 length equals 16 residues. The CDR3 DNA is TGTGCCAGCAGTTACACAGGGACTAGCCACACAGATACGCAGTATTTT. As protein: CASSYTGTSHTDTQYF.

This clone was detected a few times. The chain recombines TRBV6-5 with TRBJ1-3; no clear D. The CDR3 loop spans 11 amino acids. V lost 8 bases and J lost 4, with 6 bases in between. Germline CDR1 MNHEY, CDR2 SVGAGI. The chain's CDR3 is CASSIGNTIYF. CDR3 nucleotide sequence: TGTGCCAGCTCGATCGGAAACACCATATATTTT.

J is TRBJ2-5 and V is TRBV5-1; D is ambiguous. There are 15 residues in the CDR3. Per germline, CDR1 SGHRS and CDR2 YFSETQ. V was trimmed by 4 bases and J by 1 base, leaving 14 bases between them. The CDR3 loop is CASSGAGPTQETQYF. CDR3 coding DNA: TGCGCCAGCAGCGGAGCTGGACCCACCCAAGAGACCCAGTACTTC.

V gene TRBV6-2 or TRBV6-3 combines with J gene TRBJ2-7; 8 bases align to TRBD2. V gave up 0 bases and J gave up 4 bases; unmatched junction bases: 5. The length of the CDR3 is 15 residues. Germline V CDR1 and CDR2: MNHEY, SVGEGT. CDR3 region: CASSYSRTSTYEQYF. In nucleotides, the CDR3 is TGTGCCAGCAGTTACTCAAGGACTAGCACGTACGAGCAGTACTTC.

The chain recombines TRBV24-1 with TRBJ2-3; TRBD1 agrees at 7 bases. Germline CDR1 is KGHDR and CDR2 is SFDVKD. The CDR3 consists of 14 residues. Trimming cost V 10 bases and J 0 bases; bases outside gene matches: 6. The CDR3 protein is CATGDSPSTDTQYF. CDR3 DNA sequence: TGTGCCACGGGGGACAGCCCTAGCACAGATACGCAGTATTTT.

This clone has more than one count but fewer than ten. The J gene is TRBJ2-7, the V gene TRBV11-2; 15 nucleotides align to TRBD2. Germline V gives CDR1 SGHAT, CDR2 FQNNGV. V was clipped by 5 bases and J by 4 bases; unmatched bases: 9. The CDR3 extends over 17 amino acids. In nucleotides, the CDR3 is TGTGCCAGCAGCCCACGAAGTGGACTAGCGGGGGGGTACGAGCAGTACTTC. Encoded protein: CASSPRSGLAGGYEQYF. Drawing the rest from reference TRBV11-2 and TRBJ2-7, the complete variable domain is EAGVAQSPRYKIIEKRQSVAFWCNPISGHATLYWYQQILGQGPKLLIQFQNNGVVDDSQLPKDRFSAERLKGVDSTLKIQPAKLEDSAVYLCASSPRSGLAGGYEQYFGPGTRLTVT.

The chain is built from TRBV25-1 and TRBJ2-6, with D perhaps matching TRBD1 (5 bases). Between the trimmed V and J ends, which lost 4 bases and 1 base, there was a span of 17 bases. Looked up from germline, CDR1 is MGHDK and CDR2 is SYGVNS. The CDR3 contains 18 residues. In DNA, the CDR3 is TGTGCCAGCAGTGTACAGGATCCCTATGCATCTGGGGCCAACGTCCTGACTTTC. Encoded protein: CASSVQDPYASGANVLTF.

The chain links TRBV11-2 to TRBJ2-3; no clear D gene. Trimming left V 0 bases short and J 2 bases short, with 9 bases between. This CDR3 contains 15 residues. Germline V gene lookup returns CDR1 SGHAT and CDR2 FQNNGV. CDR3 sequence (DNA): TGTGCCAGCAGCTTAGAGGCCGGATACACAGATACGCAGTATTTT. It yields the protein CASSLEAGYTDTQYF.

The CDR3 nucleotides read TGTGCCAGCAGTGCTAGTAGCGGGGGGTACGAGCAGTACTTC. This sequence encodes CASSASSGGYEQYF. The chain has TRBV25-1 and TRBJ2-7; the match to TRBD2 covers 10 bases. Germline V gene lookup returns CDR1 MGHDK and CDR2 SYGVNS. Losses at the gene ends were 4 bases for V and 4 bases for J; bases not matched to a gene: 4. The CDR3 is 14 residues long.

This chain uses TRBV6-1 with TRBJ2-3; 9 bases are a match to TRBD2. The CDR3 is 14 residues long. Germline-derived CDR1 and CDR2 are MNHNS and SASEGT. With V trimmed by 5 bases and J by 10 bases, 10 bases remained unmatched. CDR3 in amino acids: CASSSAGGSGSQYF. The CDR3, as DNA: TGTGCCAGCAGTTCCGCGGGGGGGTCGGGCTCGCAGTATTTT.

This chain joins TRBV6-1 and TRBJ1-1; 7 bases match TRBD1. This CDR3 has 14 residues. Germline CDR1 is MNHNS and CDR2 is SASEGT. J gave up 4 bases and V 2 bases, and 4 bases lay outside the gene matches. The CDR3 protein is CASSELGTVTEAFF. The CDR3 DNA is TGTGCCAGCAGTGAACTCGGGACAGTCACTGAAGCTTTCTTT.

The genes are TRBV5-1 and TRBJ2-1; 8 bases fit TRBD2. Germline CDR1 is SGHRS and CDR2 is YFSETQ. The CDR3 consists of 15 residues. V lost 10 bases and J lost 0; bases outside the gene matches: 9. The CDR3: CASYSGISSYNEQFF. CDR3 nucleotides: TGCGCCTCGTATAGCGGGATAAGCTCCTACAATGAGCAGTTCTTC.

The chain recombines TRBV6-1 with TRBJ2-6; a possible D gene is TRBD1 (6 bases). Per germline, CDR1 MNHNS and CDR2 SASEGT. The length of the CDR3 is 19 residues. Trimming took 1 base from V and 0 from J, leaving 16 bases between them. CDR3 residues: CASSEVQGLIRSGANVLTF. CDR3 bases: TGTGCCAGCAGTGAAGTCCAGGGGTTAATTCGCTCTGGGGCCAACGTCCTGACTTTC.

The V and J genes are TRBV9 and TRBJ1-2; D is perhaps TRBD1 (5 bases). Germline V gives CDR1 SGDLS, CDR2 YYNGEE. Trimming removed 0 bases from V and 2 bases from J, with 11 bases in between. The CDR3 totals 15 residues. The CDR3 DNA is TGTGCCAGCAGCGTAGACGGGAGGGGCAACTATGGCTACACCTTC. Protein product: CASSVDGRGNYGYTF. Combining the CDR3 with reference TRBV9 and TRBJ1-2 gives the whole variable domain DSGVTQTPKHLITATGQRVTLRCSPRSGDLSVYWYQQSLDQGLQFLIQYYNGEERAKGNILERFSAQQFPDLHSELNLSSLELGDSALYFCASSVDGRGNYGYTFGSGTRLTVV.

The count of this clone is one. J is TRBJ2-1 and V is TRBV6-5; D remains ambiguous. V gave up 6 bases and J gave up 5 bases, with 14 bases separating them. The CDR3 loop spans 14 amino acids. Germline V lookup: CDR1 MNHEY, CDR2 SVGAGI. The CDR3 coding sequence is TGTGCCAGCAGAGTAGGTTGGGGAAACAATGAGCAGTTCTTC. Its translation: CASRVGWGNNEQFF.

The V gene is TRBV6-6, the J gene TRBJ2-7; TRBD1 matches at 9 bases. The CDR3 loop spans 14 amino acids. V gave up 0 bases and J gave up 3 bases; unmatched junction bases: 0. The germline V gene encodes CDR1 MNHNY and CDR2 SVGAGI (reference sequence). As DNA, the CDR3 is TGTGCCAGCAGTTACTCGACAGGGGGCTACGAGCAGTACTTC. This encodes CASSYSTGGYEQYF.

This clone appeared once. This sequence joins TRBV19 and TRBJ2-5; TRBD1 matches 7 bases. Germline-derived CDR1 and CDR2 are LNHDA and SQIVND (reference sequence). The CDR3 loop spans 15 amino acids. After removal of 4 bases from V and 3 bases from J, the junction contained 8 bases not matched to a gene. CDR3 bases: TGTGCCAGTAGTAACCTGGGCCAGGGGGAAGAGACCCAGTACTTC. Encoded protein: CASSNLGQGEETQYF.

The chain uses TRBV3-1 (or the pseudogene TRBV3-2) and TRBJ2-1; possibly TRBD2 for D (5 bases). The germline V gene encodes CDR1 LGHDT and CDR2 YNNKEL (reference sequence). The CDR3 spans 12 residues. Trimming stripped 4 bases from V and 9 bases from J, with 10 bases between. CDR3 residues: CASSRLSGEQFF. In nucleotides, the CDR3 is TGTGCCAGCAGCCGGCTGAGCGGTGAGCAGTTCTTC.

The V and J genes are TRBV7-8 and TRBJ1-1; D remains ambiguous. This CDR3 region has 14 residues. Germline V gene sequence: CDR1 SGHVS, CDR2 FQNEAQ. The V and J ends lost 2 bases and 0 bases respectively, with 7 bases between them. CDR3 DNA: TGTGCCAGCAGCTTAAATCTGTTGAACACTGAAGCTTTCTTT. Protein: CASSLNLLNTEAFF.

J is TRBJ1-3 and V is TRBV15, with no clear D. The germline V gene encodes CDR1 LNHNV and CDR2 YYDKDF (reference sequence). Trimming shortened V by 0 bases and J by 4 bases, and 4 bases separated the two germline ends. The CDR3 has 13 amino acids. CDR3 region: CATSRDPGNTIYF. The CDR3 region has the DNA TGTGCCACCAGCAGAGATCCCGGAAACACCATATATTTT.

The J gene is TRBJ2-4, the V gene TRBV19; a possible D gene is TRBD2 (5 bases). The germline gives CDR1 LNHDA, CDR2 SQIVND (reference sequence). Trimming shortened V by 3 bases and J by 1 base, and 13 bases separated the two germline ends. The CDR3 length is 16 residues. The CDR3, as DNA: TGTGCCAGTAGTATTTCGGAGCGGATGGCCAAAAACATTCAGTACTTC. Translated: CASSISERMAKNIQYF. Filled out from reference TRBV19 and TRBJ2-4, the complete variable domain reads DGGITQSPKYLFRKEGQNVTLSCEQNLNHDAMYWYRQDPGQGLRLIYYSQIVNDFQKGDIAEGYSVSREKKESFPLTVTSAQKNPTAFYLCASSISERMAKNIQYFGAGTRLSVL.

The J gene is TRBJ2-7, the V gene TRBV6-5, with 10 bases matching TRBD1. The CDR3 is made up of 14 amino acids. The germline V gene has CDR1 MNHEY and CDR2 SVGAGI. Trimming took 6 bases from V and 2 from J; bases not matched to a gene: 4. CDR3 nucleotide sequence: TGTGCCAGCAGAGGGGACAGGGGTACCTACGAGCAGTACTTC. Its translation is CASRGDRGTYEQYF.

On this clone itself: Possible read error: a much larger clone is one base away. This chain connects TRBV6-5 to TRBJ2-2; D not certain. With 6 bases removed from V and 3 bases from J, the gap between germline ends came to 5 bases. CDR1 is MNHEY and CDR2 is SVGAGI in the germline V gene. The CDR3 length is 12 residues. The CDR3 nucleotides are TGTGCCAGCAGCCCCGACACCGGGGAGCTGTTTTTT. Amino acid sequence: CASSPDTGELFF.

The chain joins TRBV14 to TRBJ1-1, with D tentatively TRBD1 (5 bases). The V end lost 4 bases, the J end lost 7 bases, and 7 bases lay between the germline ends. CDR1 and CDR2 (germline): SGHDN, FVKESK. This CDR3 spans 11 amino acids. The CDR3 sequence: CASSRDGEAFF. CDR3 in DNA: TGTGCCAGCAGCCGGGACGGTGAAGCTTTCTTT.

This clone was counted only a few times. This chain links TRBV3-1 (or the pseudogene TRBV3-2) with TRBJ2-1, with 7 nucleotides matching TRBD2. The germline V gene has CDR1 LGHDT and CDR2 YNNKEL (reference sequence). V shed 2 bases, J shed 0 bases, and the junction held 4 bases outside the gene matches. The CDR3 length is 16 residues. The CDR3, as DNA: TGTGCCAGCAGCCAATCCGGGGGGAGCTCCTACAATGAGCAGTTCTTC. Translating it yields CASSQSGGSSYNEQFF.